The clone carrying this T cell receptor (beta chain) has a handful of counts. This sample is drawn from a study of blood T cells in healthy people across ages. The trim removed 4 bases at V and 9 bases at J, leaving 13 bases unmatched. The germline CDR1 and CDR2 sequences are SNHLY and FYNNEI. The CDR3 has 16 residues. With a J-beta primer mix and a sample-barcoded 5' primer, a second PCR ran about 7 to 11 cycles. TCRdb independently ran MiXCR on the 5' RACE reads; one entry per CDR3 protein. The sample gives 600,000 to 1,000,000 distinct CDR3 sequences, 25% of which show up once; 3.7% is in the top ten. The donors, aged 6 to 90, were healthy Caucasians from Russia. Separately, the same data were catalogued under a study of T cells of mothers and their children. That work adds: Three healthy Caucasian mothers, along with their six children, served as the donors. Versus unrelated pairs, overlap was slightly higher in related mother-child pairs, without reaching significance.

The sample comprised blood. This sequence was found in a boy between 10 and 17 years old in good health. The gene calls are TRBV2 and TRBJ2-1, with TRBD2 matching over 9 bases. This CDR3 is CASSGVAGVTGAEQFF. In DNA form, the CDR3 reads TGTGCCAGCAGTGGAGTAGCGGGAGTAACGGGTGCTGAGCAGTTCTTC. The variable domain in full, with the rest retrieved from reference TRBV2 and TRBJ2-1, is EPEVTQTPSHQVTQMGQEVILRCVPISNHLYFYWYRQILGQKVEFLVSFYNNEISEKSEIFDDQFSVERPDGSNFTLKIRSTKLEDSAMYFCASSGVAGVTGAEQFFGPGTRLTVL.